This paragraph reports one T cell receptor (beta chain). The antigen is undetermined. The entry originates in a study of CD8 T cells in Susac syndrome. About the research overall: Clinically active disease was present in six of the sequenced Susac syndrome patients. Eight of these patients were in remission. Each patient with Susac syndrome, at the time of blood draw, was therapy-naive, on corticosteroids, or on intravenous immunoglobulin alone. The study's findings and limits: In Susac syndrome, CD4+ T cell repertoires lacked any clonal expansion.

TEMRA cells were enriched by FACS, while CD8+ and CD4+ T cells were obtained through a negative isolation that was performed magnetically. Trimming cost V 8 bases and J 0 bases, with 10 bases left between them. The germline gives CDR1 SNHLY, CDR2 FYNNEI. The CDR3 has 13 residues. Random hexamers were used to reverse transcribe roughly 0.5 to 1 ug of RNA. TCRdb used MiXCR to reprocess the immunoSEQ multiplex PCR reads, holding one entry per CDR3 protein. The sample lists fewer than 200,000 distinct CDR3 sequences, roughly 92% seen once, with roughly 0.11% in the top ten. The sequenced sample was CD4+ T cells from PBMCs. The receptor comes from a human donor with Susac syndrome. This sequence joins TRBV2 and TRBJ2-5, with no clear D. CDR3 loop: CASAGEYQETQYF. CDR3 nucleotide sequence: TGTGCCAGCGCAGGAGAGTACCAAGAGACCCAGTACTTC.